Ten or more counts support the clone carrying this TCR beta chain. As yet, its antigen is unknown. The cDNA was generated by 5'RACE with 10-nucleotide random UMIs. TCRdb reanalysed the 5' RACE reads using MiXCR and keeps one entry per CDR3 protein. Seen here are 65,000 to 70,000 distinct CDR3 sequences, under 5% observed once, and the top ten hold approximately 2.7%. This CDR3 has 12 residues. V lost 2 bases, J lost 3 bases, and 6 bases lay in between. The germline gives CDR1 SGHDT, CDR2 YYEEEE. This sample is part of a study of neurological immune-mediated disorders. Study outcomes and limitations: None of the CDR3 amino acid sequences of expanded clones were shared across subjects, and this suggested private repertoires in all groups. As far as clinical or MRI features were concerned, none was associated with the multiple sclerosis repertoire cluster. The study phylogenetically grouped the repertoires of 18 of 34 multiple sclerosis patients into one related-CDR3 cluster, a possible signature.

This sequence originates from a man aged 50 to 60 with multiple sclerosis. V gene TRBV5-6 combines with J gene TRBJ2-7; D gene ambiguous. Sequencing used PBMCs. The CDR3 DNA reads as TGTGCCAGCAGCTTTAACAACTACGAGCAGTACTTC. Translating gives CASSFNNYEQYF.